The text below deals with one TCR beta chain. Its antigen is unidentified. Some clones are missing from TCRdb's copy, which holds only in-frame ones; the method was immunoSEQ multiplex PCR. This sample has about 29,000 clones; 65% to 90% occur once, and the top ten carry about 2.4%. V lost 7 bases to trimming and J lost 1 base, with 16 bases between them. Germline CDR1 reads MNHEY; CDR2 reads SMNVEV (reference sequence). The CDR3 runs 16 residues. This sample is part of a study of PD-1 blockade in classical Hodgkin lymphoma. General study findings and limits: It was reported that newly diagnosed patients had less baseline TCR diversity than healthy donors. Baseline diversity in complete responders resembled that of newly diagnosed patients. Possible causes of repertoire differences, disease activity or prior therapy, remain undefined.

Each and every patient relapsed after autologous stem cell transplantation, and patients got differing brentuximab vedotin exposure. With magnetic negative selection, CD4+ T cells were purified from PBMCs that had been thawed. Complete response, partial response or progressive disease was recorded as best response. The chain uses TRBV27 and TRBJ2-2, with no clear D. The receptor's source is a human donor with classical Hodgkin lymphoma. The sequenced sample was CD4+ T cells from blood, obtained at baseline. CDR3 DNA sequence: TGTGCCAGCACCTTTCTCTCTCCAGGGAACACCGGGGAGCTGTTTTTT. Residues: CASTFLSPGNTGELFF.